One and the same sample provided the 25 T cell receptor beta chains below, sequenced in a study of response to subunit inactivated influenza vaccine. TCRdb independently ran MiXCR on the RT-PCR reads; one entry per CDR3 protein. The sample records around 500,000 distinct CDR3 sequences, approximately 11% being singletons. The sequencing here drew on PBMCs from blood, taken 35 to 45 days after vaccination. Every receptor here comes from a man in his fifties who received an inactivated influenza vaccine.

The V gene is TRBV20-1, the J gene TRBJ1-1; no reliable D call. The CDR3 length is 12 residues. Trimming took off 2 bases at V and 0 bases at J, with 4 bases between the two ends. Per the germline V gene, CDR1 is DFQATT and CDR2 is SNEGSKA (reference sequence). The DNA of the CDR3 is TGCAGTGCTAGAAGCATGAACACTGAAGCTTTCTTT. Translated, it gives CSARSMNTEAFF.

This chain links TRBV20-1 with TRBJ2-4; D is ambiguous. Trimming shortened V by 3 bases and J by 7 bases, and 31 bases separated the two germline ends. The CDR3 consists of 19 residues. Germline CDR1 is DFQATT and CDR2 is SNEGSKA (reference sequence). The CDR3 DNA reads TGCAGTGCTAGTGCCTCTAATTTCGGGTTGGGCGTGGTTGGGAACATTCAGTACTTC. Translating it yields CSASASNFGLGVVGNIQYF.

Comment on this clonotype: A much larger clone lies one base from this, so it may be a read error. The chain couples TRBV15 to TRBJ2-5; D is perhaps TRBD1 or TRBD2 (5 bases each). Trimming pared 2 bases from V and 7 bases from J, leaving 14 bases between. The CDR3 runs to 14 residues. Germline V gene lookup returns CDR1 LNHNV and CDR2 YYDKDF (reference sequence). The CDR3, as DNA: TGTGCCACCAGCAGACAGGGACCTAAGGGGACCCAGTACTTC. Encoded protein: CATSRQGPKGTQYF.

The sample holds many counts of this clonotype. The V and J genes are TRBV12-3 or TRBV12-4 and TRBJ2-2; D uncertain. The CDR3 has 14 amino acids. V lost 3 bases and J lost 4, with 9 bases in between. The chain's CDR3 is CASSFLGSTGELFF. The CDR3 DNA reads TGTGCCAGCAGTTTCTTGGGCAGCACCGGGGAGCTGTTTTTT.

The chain links TRBV12-3 or TRBV12-4 to TRBJ2-5; D perhaps matches TRBD1 (5 bases). The germline V and J ends were trimmed by 7 bases and 1 base, with 10 bases remaining between them. The CDR3 is made up of 13 amino acids. CDR3 sequence: CASNIRVQETQYF. DNA of the CDR3: TGTGCCAGCAACATCAGGGTCCAAGAGACCCAGTACTTC.

This clonotype appeared a few times. The rearrangement links TRBV20-1 to TRBJ2-5; D possibly corresponds to TRBD2 (6 bases). This CDR3 spans 13 amino acids. Trimming shortened V by 4 bases and J by 3 bases, and 12 bases separated the two germline ends. Germline lookup yields CDR1 DFQATT and CDR2 SNEGSKA (reference sequence). The DNA for the CDR3 is TGCAGTGCTACACCCGGGGGAAAAGAGACCCAGTACTTC. Amino acid sequence: CSATPGGKETQYF.

The V call is TRBV20-1, the J call TRBJ1-5, with D maybe TRBD1 (5 bases). With 2 bases removed from V and 0 bases from J, the gap between germline ends came to 14 bases. CDR3 length: 16 residues. The germline V gene encodes CDR1 DFQATT and CDR2 SNEGSKA (reference sequence). Written as DNA, the CDR3 is TGCAGTGCTAGAACGGCGGGGGGTAATAGCAATCAGCCCCAGCATTTT. Its protein is CSARTAGGNSNQPQHF.

The genes are TRBV9 and TRBJ2-7; TRBD1 is a possible D gene (5 bases). Germline lookup yields CDR1 SGDLS and CDR2 YYNGEE. V lost 0 bases to trimming and J lost 1 base, with 11 bases between them. The CDR3 totals 15 residues. The CDR3 is CASSVGPGQSYEQYF. The DNA for the CDR3 is TGTGCCAGCAGCGTAGGCCCTGGACAATCCTACGAGCAGTACTTC. The full variable domain, with the rest looked up from reference TRBV9 and TRBJ2-7, is DSGVTQTPKHLITATGQRVTLRCSPRSGDLSVYWYQQSLDQGLQFLIQYYNGEERAKGNILERFSAQQFPDLHSELNLSSLELGDSALYFCASSVGPGQSYEQYFGPGTRLTVT.

The chain recombines TRBV4-2 with TRBJ2-4; tentative D call: TRBD2 (9 bases). Trimming removed 3 bases at V and 0 bases at J, with 18 bases between. The CDR3 totals 18 residues. In germline, CDR1 is LGHNA, CDR2 YNFKEQ. Here the CDR3 reads CASSHGQGAGGAKNIQYF. The CDR3 region has the DNA TGTGCCAGCAGCCATGGACAGGGAGCGGGGGGAGCCAAAAACATTCAGTACTTC.

This clonotype was picked up many times. The rearrangement joins TRBV6-1 to TRBJ1-2; D not certain. Trimming removed 7 bases at V and 3 bases at J, with 12 bases between. The CDR3 totals 13 residues. Germline V gene sequence: CDR1 MNHNS, CDR2 SASEGT. The CDR3 DNA reads TGTGCCAGCACCCTCTCCCGGGACTATGGCTACACCTTC. It yields the protein CASTLSRDYGYTF.

This clonotype was found many times. The V call is TRBV20-1, the J call TRBJ1-2; D is perhaps TRBD1 (5 bases). CDR1 and CDR2 from the germline V gene are DFQATT and SNEGSKA (reference sequence). V lost 4 bases and J lost 0, with 15 bases in between. This CDR3 has 15 amino acids. DNA of the CDR3: TGCAGTGCTAAGGGACGTGTTGTGTCTAACTATGGCTACACCTTC. Protein sequence: CSAKGRVVSNYGYTF.

This clonotype has a handful of counts. CDR3: CASSPHSLQETQYF. In DNA form, the CDR3 reads TGCGCCAGCAGCCCCCACTCCCTCCAAGAGACCCAGTACTTC. The chain carries TRBV5-1 and TRBJ2-5; D call uncertain. Trimming took off 4 bases at V and 1 base at J, with 11 bases between the two ends. This CDR3 has 14 residues. Germline CDR1 is SGHRS and CDR2 is YFSETQ.

This chain joins TRBV5-1 and TRBJ1-3; tentative D call: TRBD1 (6 bases). V was cut by 4 bases and J by 2 bases, with 10 bases left in between. The CDR3 consists of 14 residues. CDR1 and CDR2 (germline): SGHRS, YFSETQ. In DNA form, the CDR3 reads TGCGCCAGCAGCGTGGAGGGGGCTGGAAACACCATATATTTT. Its protein is CASSVEGAGNTIYF.

The chain employs TRBV7-9 and TRBJ2-7; D is perhaps TRBD2 (5 bases). The better agreement between TRBJ2-1 and the DNA end casts doubt on the J call. This CDR3 has 15 residues. From germline, CDR1 is SEHNR and CDR2 FQNEAQ (reference sequence). In DNA form, the CDR3 reads TGTGCCAGCAGCTTCGGCGCGACCAGAGGGTACGAGCAGTTCTTC. Its translation: CASSFGATRGYEQFF.

This clonotype occurred many times. The V call is TRBV15, the J call TRBJ2-7, with D perhaps given as TRBD1 or TRBD2 (5 bases each). This CDR3 has 12 residues. The V gene's germline CDR1 is LNHNV and CDR2 YYDKDF (reference sequence). V was shortened by 8 bases and J by 2 bases, with 10 bases between the two germline ends. DNA of the CDR3: TGTGCCACCCGGGACGCGGCCTACGAGCAGTACTTC. This translates into CATRDAAYEQYF.

This clonotype was picked up many times. The chain couples TRBV11-2 to TRBJ1-2; unclear D gene. The CDR3 is 15 amino acids. Trimming stripped 5 bases from V and 0 bases from J, with 13 bases between. Germline CDR1 SGHAT, CDR2 FQNNGV. CDR3 loop: CASSRADVPNYGYTF. Here the CDR3 DNA reads TGTGCCAGCAGCAGAGCGGACGTCCCTAACTATGGCTACACCTTC.

This clonotype came up a few times. This chain joins TRBV28 and TRBJ2-7, with D possibly matching TRBD2 (7 bases). The ends were cut back, 7 bases at V and 3 bases at J, with 13 bases in the middle. The length of the CDR3 is 13 residues. Germline-derived CDR1 and CDR2 are MDHEN and SYDVKM. The CDR3 here is CASKRGGNYEQYF. The CDR3 DNA sequence: TGTGCCAGCAAGAGGGGGGGGAACTACGAGCAGTACTTC. Supplemented by reference TRBV28 and TRBJ2-7, the full variable domain reads DVKVTQSSRYLVKRTGEKVFLECVQDMDHENMFWYRQDPGLGLRLIYFSYDVKMKEKGDIPEGYSVSREKKERFSLILESASTNQTSMYLCASKRGGNYEQYFGPGTRLTVT.

V gene TRBV28 combines with J gene TRBJ1-1, with D uncertain. Trimming removed 6 bases from V and 4 bases from J, with 9 bases in between. CDR1 and CDR2 (germline): MDHEN, SYDVKM. The CDR3 runs to 12 residues. CDR3: CASSKLSTEAFF. The CDR3 DNA follows: TGTGCCAGCAGCAAGCTAAGCACTGAAGCTTTCTTT.

The table lists this clonotype with many counts. The chain recombines TRBV29-1 with TRBJ2-7, with 7 bases that match TRBD1. V trimming: 7 bases; J trimming: 5 bases; junction bases outside the gene matches: 11. The CDR3 contains 13 residues. Per germline, CDR1 SQVTM and CDR2 ANQGSEA. The CDR3 DNA follows: TGCAGCGCGCGACAGGGTGAGGTTAACGAGCAGTACTTC. Protein product: CSARQGEVNEQYF.

This clonotype appeared a few times. This chain connects TRBV5-1 to TRBJ2-1; D is perhaps TRBD2 (6 bases). The V end lost 2 bases, the J end lost 2 bases, and 11 bases lay between the germline ends. The CDR3 runs 15 residues. CDR1 and CDR2 (germline): SGHRS, YFSETQ. The CDR3 is CASSFSGWAYNEQFF. DNA for the CDR3: TGCGCCAGCAGCTTTAGCGGATGGGCCTACAATGAGCAGTTCTTC.

The V gene is TRBV20-1, the J gene TRBJ1-4; D unresolved. This CDR3 is 12 amino acids long. Trimming cost V 2 bases and J 4 bases, with 5 bases left between them. The germline V gene has CDR1 DFQATT and CDR2 SNEGSKA (reference sequence). The CDR3 bases are TGCAGTGCTAGAACCATTAATGAAAAACTGTTTTTT. Translated, it gives CSARTINEKLFF.

The chain has TRBV5-6 and TRBJ1-1, with D possibly being TRBD1 (5 bases). The length of the CDR3 is 15 residues. Trimming left V 4 bases short and J 0 bases short, with 13 bases between. Germline V CDR1 and CDR2: SGHDT, YYEEEE. Written as DNA, the CDR3 is TGTGCCAGCAGCGTGGGACGGTTTATGAACACTGAAGCTTTCTTT. This codes for CASSVGRFMNTEAFF.

The genes are TRBV7-2 and TRBJ2-1, with D possibly TRBD2 on 5 matching bases. Trimming removed 4 bases from V and 9 bases from J, with 16 bases in between. Germline CDR1 reads SGHTA; CDR2 reads FQGNSA. The CDR3 covers 14 residues. CDR3 DNA: TGTGCCAGCAGCTCGCCGACTACGTTCGGTGAGCAGTTCTTC. This sequence encodes CASSSPTTFGEQFF. Together with reference TRBV7-2 and TRBJ2-1, the CDR3 gives the full variable domain: GAGVSQSPSNKVTEKGKDVELRCDPISGHTALYWYRQSLGQGLEFLIYFQGNSAPDKSGLPSDRFSAERTGGSVSTLTIQRTQQEDSAVYLCASSSPTTFGEQFFGPGTRLTVL.

This clonotype came up a few times. The chain joins TRBV15 to TRBJ2-7; perhaps TRBD1 as D (6 bases). V lost 3 bases and J 0 bases, leaving 15 bases between the germline ends. This CDR3 comprises 16 residues. The germline V gene has CDR1 LNHNV and CDR2 YYDKDF (reference sequence). In DNA, the CDR3 is TGTGCCACCAGCAGGGGCTTCGGGACAATCTCCTACGAGCAGTACTTC. It translates to CATSRGFGTISYEQYF.

This clonotype occurred a few times. This rearrangement joins TRBV5-6 to TRBJ2-5; D is unresolved. There are 13 residues in the CDR3. With 3 bases removed from V and 1 base from J, the gap between germline ends came to 7 bases. CDR1 and CDR2 (germline): SGHDT, YYEEEE. The CDR3 DNA follows: TGTGCCAGCAGCTCCATGGCCCAAGAGACCCAGTACTTC. Translated, it gives CASSSMAQETQYF.